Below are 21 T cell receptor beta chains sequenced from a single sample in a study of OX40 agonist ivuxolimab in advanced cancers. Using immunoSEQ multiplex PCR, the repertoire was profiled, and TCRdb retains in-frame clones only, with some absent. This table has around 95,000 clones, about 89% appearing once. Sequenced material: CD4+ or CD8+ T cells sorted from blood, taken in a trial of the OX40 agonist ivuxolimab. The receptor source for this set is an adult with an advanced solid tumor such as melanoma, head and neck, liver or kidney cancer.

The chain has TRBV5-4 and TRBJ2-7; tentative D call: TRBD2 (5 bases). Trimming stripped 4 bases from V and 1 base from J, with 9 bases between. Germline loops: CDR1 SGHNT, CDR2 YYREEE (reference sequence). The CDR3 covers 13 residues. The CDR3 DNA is TGTGCCAGCAGCCACCGGGATTCCTACGAGCAGTACTTC. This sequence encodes CASSHRDSYEQYF.

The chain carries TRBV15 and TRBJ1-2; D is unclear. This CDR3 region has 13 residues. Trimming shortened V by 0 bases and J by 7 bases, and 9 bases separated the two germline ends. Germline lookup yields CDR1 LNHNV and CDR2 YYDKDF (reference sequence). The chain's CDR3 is CATSRDGITGYTF. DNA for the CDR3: TGTGCCACCAGCAGAGATGGCATAACTGGCTACACCTTC.

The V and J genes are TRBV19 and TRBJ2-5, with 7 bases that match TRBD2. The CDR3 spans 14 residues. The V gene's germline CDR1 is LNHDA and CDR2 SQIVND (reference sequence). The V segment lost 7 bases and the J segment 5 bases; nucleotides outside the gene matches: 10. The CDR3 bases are TGTGCCAGTACCAGAGGACTAGATTCTGAGACCCAGTACTTC. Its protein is CASTRGLDSETQYF.

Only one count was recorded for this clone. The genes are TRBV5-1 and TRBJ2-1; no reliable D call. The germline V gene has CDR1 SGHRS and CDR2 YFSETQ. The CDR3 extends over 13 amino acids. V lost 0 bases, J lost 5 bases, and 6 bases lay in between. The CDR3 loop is CASSLGPDNEQFF. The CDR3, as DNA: TGCGCCAGCAGCTTGGGACCCGACAATGAGCAGTTCTTC.

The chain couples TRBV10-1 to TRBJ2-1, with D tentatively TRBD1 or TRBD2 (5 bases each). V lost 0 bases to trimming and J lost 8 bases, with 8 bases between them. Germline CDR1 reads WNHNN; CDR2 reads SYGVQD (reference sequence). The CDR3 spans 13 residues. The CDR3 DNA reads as TGCGCCAGCAGTGAGTCGGGGGTACATGAGCAGTTCTTC. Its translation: CASSESGVHEQFF.

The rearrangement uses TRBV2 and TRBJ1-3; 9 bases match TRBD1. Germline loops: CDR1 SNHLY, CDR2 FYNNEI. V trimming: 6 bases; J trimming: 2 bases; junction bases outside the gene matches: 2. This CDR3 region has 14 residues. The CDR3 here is CASRRTGAGNTIYF. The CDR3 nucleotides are TGTGCCAGCAGGCGGACAGGGGCTGGAAACACCATATATTTT.

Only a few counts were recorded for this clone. CDR3 sequence: CASRSSGLAGVDYEQYF. DNA for the CDR3: TGTGCCAGCAGATCCTCGGGACTAGCGGGAGTGGACTACGAGCAGTACTTC. V usage is TRBV28 and J usage is TRBJ2-7, with 14 bases lining up with TRBD2. V lost 6 bases, J lost 3 bases, and 10 bases stayed unmatched. The CDR3 length is 17 residues. Per germline, CDR1 MDHEN and CDR2 SYDVKM.

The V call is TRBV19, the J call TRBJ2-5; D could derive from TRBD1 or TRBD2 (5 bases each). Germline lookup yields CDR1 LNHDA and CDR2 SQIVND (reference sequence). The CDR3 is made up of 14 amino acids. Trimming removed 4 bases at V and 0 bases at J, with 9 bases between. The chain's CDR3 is CASSNRDHQETQYF. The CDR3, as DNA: TGTGCCAGTAGTAACCGGGACCACCAAGAGACCCAGTACTTC.

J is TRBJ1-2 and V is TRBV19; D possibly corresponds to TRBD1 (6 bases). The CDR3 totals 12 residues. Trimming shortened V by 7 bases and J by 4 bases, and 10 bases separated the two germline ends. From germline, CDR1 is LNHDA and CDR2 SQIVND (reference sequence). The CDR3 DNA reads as TGTGCCAGTAAGGACAGCATCTATGGCTACACCTTC. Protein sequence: CASKDSIYGYTF.

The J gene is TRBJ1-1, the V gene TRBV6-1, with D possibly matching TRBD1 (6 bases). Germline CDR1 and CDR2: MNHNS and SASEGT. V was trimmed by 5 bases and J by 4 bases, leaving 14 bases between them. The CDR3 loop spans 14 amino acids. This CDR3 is CASSKTGLGTEAFF. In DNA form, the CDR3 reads TGTGCCAGCAGTAAAACAGGGTTGGGCACTGAAGCTTTCTTT.

The CDR3 loop reads CASIKRTGFKYEQYF. The CDR3 DNA follows: TGTGCCAGCATTAAAAGGACAGGGTTCAAATACGAGCAGTACTTC. This chain connects TRBV28 to TRBJ2-7; 8 bases match TRBD1. Germline assignment: CDR1 MDHEN and CDR2 SYDVKM. This CDR3 comprises 15 residues. V shed 7 bases and J 4 bases; nucleotides not matched to a gene: 12.

CDR3 in amino acids: CASRSLGRTGGYTF. The CDR3 nucleotides are TGTGCCAGCAGAAGCCTGGGACGGACGGGGGGCTACACCTTC. The chain is built from TRBV11-2 and TRBJ1-2; tentatively, D is TRBD1 (5 bases). The germline V gene encodes CDR1 SGHAT and CDR2 FQNNGV. With 6 bases removed from V and 8 bases from J, the gap between germline ends came to 19 bases. The CDR3 is made up of 14 amino acids.

The CDR3 loop is CASSLRGNGQRQETQYF. CDR3 coding DNA: TGTGCCAGCAGCTTACGGGGGAATGGACAGCGACAAGAGACCCAGTACTTC. V usage is TRBV7-3 and J usage is TRBJ2-5; either TRBD1 or TRBD2 may fit D (6 bases each). V was cut by 2 bases and J by 2 bases, with 18 bases left in between. Germline V gives CDR1 SGHTA, CDR2 FQGTGA. The CDR3 extends over 17 amino acids.

The CDR3 reads CASRMGQPNNQPQHF. The CDR3 nucleotides are TGTGCCAGCAGGATGGGACAGCCCAATAATCAGCCCCAGCATTTT. The V gene is TRBV2, the J gene TRBJ1-5; TRBD1 matches at 7 bases. The V segment lost 6 bases and the J segment 4 bases; nucleotides outside the gene matches: 9. The CDR3 is 15 residues long. CDR1 and CDR2 from the germline V gene are SNHLY and FYNNEI.

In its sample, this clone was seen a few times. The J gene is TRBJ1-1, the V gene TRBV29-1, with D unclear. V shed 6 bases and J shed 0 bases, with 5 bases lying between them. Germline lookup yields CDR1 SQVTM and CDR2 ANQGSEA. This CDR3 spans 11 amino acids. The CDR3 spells CSVVLNTEAFF. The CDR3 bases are TGCAGCGTAGTCCTGAACACTGAAGCTTTCTTT.

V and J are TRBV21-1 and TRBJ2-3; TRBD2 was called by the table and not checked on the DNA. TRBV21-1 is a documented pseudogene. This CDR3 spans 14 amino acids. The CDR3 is CASSTRELVDTQYF. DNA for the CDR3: TGTGCCAGCAGCACCCGGGAGTTGGTAGATACGCAGTATTTT.

The CDR3 DNA is TGCGCCAGCAGCCTTGGACTAGCGGGGGGGTTCCCCTACAATGAGCAGTTCTTC. This gives the protein CASSLGLAGGFPYNEQFF. V gene TRBV5-1 combines with J gene TRBJ2-1, with 15 bases identical to TRBD2. Germline loops: CDR1 SGHRS, CDR2 YFSETQ. The CDR3 loop spans 18 amino acids. With 4 bases clipped from V and 2 bases from J, the junction kept 7 bases outside the gene matches.

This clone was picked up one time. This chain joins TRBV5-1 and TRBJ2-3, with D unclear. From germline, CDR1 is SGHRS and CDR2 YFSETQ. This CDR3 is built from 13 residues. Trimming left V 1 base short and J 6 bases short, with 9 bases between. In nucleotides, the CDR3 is TGCGCCAGCAGCTTGTCAGATTCGGATACGCAGTATTTT. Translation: CASSLSDSDTQYF.

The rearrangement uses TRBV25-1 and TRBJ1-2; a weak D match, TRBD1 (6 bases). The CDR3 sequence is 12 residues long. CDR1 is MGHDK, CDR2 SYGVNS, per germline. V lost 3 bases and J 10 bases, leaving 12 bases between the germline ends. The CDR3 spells CASSDYREAYTF. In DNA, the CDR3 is TGTGCCAGCAGTGACTACAGGGAAGCCTACACCTTC.

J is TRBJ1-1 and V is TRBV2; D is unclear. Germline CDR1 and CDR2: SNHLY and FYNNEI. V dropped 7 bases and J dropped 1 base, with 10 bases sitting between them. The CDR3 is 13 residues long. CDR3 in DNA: TGTGCCAGCATGAGGGCGGAGAACACTGAAGCTTTCTTT. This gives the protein CASMRAENTEAFF.

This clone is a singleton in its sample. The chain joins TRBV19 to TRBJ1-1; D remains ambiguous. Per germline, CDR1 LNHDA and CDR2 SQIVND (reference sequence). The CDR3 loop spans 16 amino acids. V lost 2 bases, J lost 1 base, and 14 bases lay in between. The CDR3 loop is CASSISSGSRNTEAFF. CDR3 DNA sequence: TGTGCCAGTAGTATATCGTCCGGATCAAGGAACACTGAAGCTTTCTTT.